This TCR beta chain was recovered during a study of OX40 agonist ivuxolimab in advanced cancers. Whole-study findings and limits: At 0.1 to 3.0 mg/kg, clonal expansion of CD4+ and CD8+ blood T cells had occurred by week 6.

Produced via immunoSEQ multiplex PCR; TCRdb's table is partial and in-frame only. The sample lists around 60,000 clones, 85% to 95% occurring once. The ends lost 3 bases at V and 4 bases at J; junction bases unmatched: 8. Germline CDR1 and CDR2: MNHEY and SVGAGI. The CDR3 contains 15 residues. About this clone itself: Antigen unknown.

The specimen was CD4+ or CD8+ T cells sorted from blood, collected in a trial of the OX40 agonist ivuxolimab. This TCR was recovered from an adult with an advanced solid tumor such as melanoma, head and neck, liver or kidney cancer. The chain links TRBV6-5 to TRBJ1-1; 7 bases map to TRBD1. CDR3 residues: CASSYGGGGGTEAFF. In nucleotides, the CDR3 is TGTGCCAGCAGTTATGGAGGGGGCGGAGGCACTGAAGCTTTCTTT.